Sequencing of this TCR beta chain was carried out in a study of patients and donors after allogeneic stem cell transplantation. Via MiXCR, TCRdb re-called the RT-PCR reads, giving one row per CDR3 protein. The sample contains about 25,000 distinct CDR3 sequences, roughly 7.3% of which appear only once. This clonotype has a count of ten or more. The germline gives CDR1 SEHNR, CDR2 FQNEAQ (reference sequence). The CDR3 has 14 residues. V was shortened by 5 bases and J by 5 bases, with 16 bases between the two germline ends. The sequenced sample was blood, either unsorted or a sorted T cell fraction (not recorded which). This receptor was obtained from a human donor who was either an allogeneic HSCT recipient or a stem cell or donor lymphocyte infusion donor (not recorded which). It is not recorded whose cells these are; they may come from a transplant donor. The rearrangement uses TRBV7-9 and TRBJ2-7; possibly TRBD1 for D (6 bases). CDR3 loop: CASSGRQAVDEQYF. The CDR3 DNA is TGTGCCAGCAGCGGAAGACAGGCTGTTGACGAGCAGTACTTC.